These T cell receptor beta chains were read from a single sample in a study of OX40 agonist ivuxolimab in advanced cancers. Some clones are missing from TCRdb's copy, which holds only in-frame ones; the method was immunoSEQ multiplex PCR. The sample lists around 71,000 clones; 86% were seen once. This material consisted of CD4+ or CD8+ T cells sorted from blood, taken in a trial of the OX40 agonist ivuxolimab. The source of these receptors is an adult with an advanced solid tumor such as melanoma, head and neck, liver or kidney cancer. The CDR3 runs from the conserved cysteine through the conserved F or W.

J gene: TRBJ1-5; V gene: TRBV2; CDR3 protein: CASSEVPLRGREDQPQHF
J gene: TRBJ2-2; V gene: TRBV19; CDR3 protein: CASSRTSGSPGELFF
J gene: TRBJ1-2; V gene: TRBV7-3; CDR3 protein: CASSPDVGVGYTF
J gene: TRBJ2-7; V gene: TRBV19; CDR3 protein: CASNPDAASYEQYF
J gene: TRBJ2-7; V gene: TRBV5-1; CDR3 protein: CASSVGGYEQYF
J gene: TRBJ2-3; V gene: TRBV5-4; CDR3 protein: CAQGGGSSPDTQYF
J gene: TRBJ2-3; V gene: TRBV27; CDR3 protein: CASSFAYSTDTQYF
J gene: TRBJ1-2; V gene: TRBV28; CDR3 protein: CASSSPRTADVYTF
J gene: TRBJ2-5; V gene: TRBV5-1; CDR3 protein: CASSLVYGQETQYF
J gene: TRBJ1-1; V gene: TRBV18; CDR3 protein: CASSPPIAANTEAFF
J gene: TRBJ1-1; V gene: TRBV2; CDR3 protein: CASSEGGAEAFF
J gene: TRBJ1-4; V gene: TRBV30; CDR3 protein: CAWSVGGFNEKLFF
J gene: TRBJ2-3; V gene: TRBV11-2; CDR3 protein: CASSSIKPGFRTDTQYF
J gene: TRBJ1-4; V gene: TRBV19; CDR3 protein: CATTPRGPRRATNEKLFF
J gene: TRBJ2-2; V gene: TRBV5-4; CDR3 protein: CACFGREGLYTGELFF
J gene: TRBJ1-6; V gene: TRBV5-4; CDR3 protein: CASSLEGPYNSPLHF
J gene: TRBJ1-1; V gene: TRBV19; CDR3 protein: CASTATGVTEAFF
J gene: TRBJ2-7; V gene: TRBV18; CDR3 protein: CASSPPSGHPYEQYF
J gene: TRBJ2-7; V gene: TRBV11-2; CDR3 protein: CASSEYTGRGYEQYF
J gene: TRBJ1-5; V gene: TRBV18; CDR3 protein: CASSPGPREGQPQHF
J gene: TRBJ1-2; V gene: TRBV7-2; CDR3 protein: CASSRDREGANYGYTF
J gene: TRBJ1-5; V gene: TRBV19; CDR3 protein: CASSIMAQSNQPQHF
J gene: -; V gene: TRBV7-3; CDR3 protein: CASSRRTSGKAYEQYF
J gene: TRBJ1-1; V gene: TRBV5-1; CDR3 protein: CASSLAQEATEAFF
J gene: TRBJ2-2; V gene: TRBV7-8; CDR3 protein: CASSLRTGNTGELFF
J gene: TRBJ2-3; V gene: TRBV12-5; CDR3 protein: CASGRDSSSTDTQYF
J gene: TRBJ2-6; V gene: TRBV19; CDR3 protein: CASSIMVAVSGANVLTF
J gene: TRBJ1-6; V gene: TRBV6-6; CDR3 protein: CASSYGAANNSPLHF
J gene: TRBJ2-7; V gene: TRBV6-5; CDR3 protein: CATRRHSTYEQYF
J gene: TRBJ2-7; V gene: TRBV19; CDR3 protein: CASSIPGGGGEQYF
J gene: TRBJ1-4; V gene: TRBV4-1; CDR3 protein: CASSHLNRGENEKLFF
J gene: TRBJ2-3; V gene: TRBV7-9; CDR3 protein: CASSLRVAGSTDTQYF
J gene: TRBJ1-1; V gene: TRBV11-2; CDR3 protein: CASSLSWAGNGFF
J gene: TRBJ2-7; V gene: TRBV11-2; CDR3 protein: CASSLGGSGHNYEQYF
J gene: TRBJ1-1; V gene: TRBV7-3; CDR3 protein: CASSSTGVDTEAFF
J gene: TRBJ2-7; V gene: TRBV6-5; CDR3 protein: CASSPSRDRDEQYF
J gene: TRBJ2-5; V gene: TRBV28; CDR3 protein: CASSFEGNQYF
J gene: TRBJ2-1; V gene: TRBV6-5; CDR3 protein: CAILAGGPWNEQFF
J gene: TRBJ2-1; V gene: TRBV27; CDR3 protein: CASTWQREGLYNEQFF
J gene: TRBJ2-1; V gene: TRBV5-6; CDR3 protein: CASSDGQGPYNEQFF
J gene: TRBJ1-1; V gene: TRBV4-3; CDR3 protein: CASSQDYRAEAFF
J gene: TRBJ2-3; V gene: TRBV29-1; CDR3 protein: CSVFTGSDTQYF
J gene: TRBJ2-7; V gene: TRBV20-1; CDR3 protein: CSARGGVDNF
J gene: TRBJ2-3; V gene: TRBV7-2; CDR3 protein: CASSLPGLAPTDTQYF
J gene: TRBJ1-6; V gene: TRBV5-5; CDR3 protein: CASSSVTGLRPLHF
J gene: TRBJ2-1; V gene: TRBV28; CDR3 protein: CASSSGLAGSNEQFF
J gene: TRBJ1-3; V gene: TRBV28; CDR3 protein: CASTGVEAGNTIYF